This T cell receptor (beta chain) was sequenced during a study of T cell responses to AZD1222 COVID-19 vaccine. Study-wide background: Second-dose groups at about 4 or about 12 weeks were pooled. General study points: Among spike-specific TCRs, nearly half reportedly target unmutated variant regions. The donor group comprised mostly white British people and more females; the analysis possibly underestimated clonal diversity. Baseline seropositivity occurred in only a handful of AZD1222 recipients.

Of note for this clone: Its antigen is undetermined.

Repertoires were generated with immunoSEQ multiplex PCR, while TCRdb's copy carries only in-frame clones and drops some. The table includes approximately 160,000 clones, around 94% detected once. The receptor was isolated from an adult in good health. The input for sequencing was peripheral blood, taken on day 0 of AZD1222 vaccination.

The CDR3 loop reads CASSPRIAEYEQYF. The CDR3 DNA is TGTGCCAGCAGTCCTCGGATTGCCGAATACGAGCAGTACTTC. V gene TRBV27 combines with J gene TRBJ2-7; no clear D. This CDR3 spans 14 amino acids. V lost 5 bases, J lost 4 bases, and 15 bases lay in between. The V gene's germline CDR1 is MNHEY and CDR2 SMNVEV (reference sequence).